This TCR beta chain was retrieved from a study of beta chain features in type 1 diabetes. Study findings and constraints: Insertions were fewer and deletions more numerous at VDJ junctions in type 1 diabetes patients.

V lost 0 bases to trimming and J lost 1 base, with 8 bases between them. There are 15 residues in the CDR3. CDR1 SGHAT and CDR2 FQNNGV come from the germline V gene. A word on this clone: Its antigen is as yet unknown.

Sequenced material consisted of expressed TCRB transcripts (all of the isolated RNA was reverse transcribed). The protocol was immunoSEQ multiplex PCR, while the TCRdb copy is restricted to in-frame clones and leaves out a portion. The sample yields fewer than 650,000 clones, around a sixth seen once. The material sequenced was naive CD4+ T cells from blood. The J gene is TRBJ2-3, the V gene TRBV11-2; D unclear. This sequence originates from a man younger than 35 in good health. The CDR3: CASSLDAGRTDTQYF. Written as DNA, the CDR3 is TGTGCCAGCAGCTTAGATGCAGGACGCACAGATACGCAGTATTTT.